This is a list of T cell receptor beta chains from one sample in a study of blood T cells in healthy people across ages. MiXCR, run by TCRdb on the 5' RACE reads, gives a single entry per CDR3 protein. The sample consists of 1.5 million to 2 million distinct CDR3 sequences, 49% of them appearing once. Sequences were obtained from blood. These receptors all come from a woman in her thirties or forties in good health. CDR3s include the opening cysteine and the closing phenylalanine or tryptophan.

j_call: TRBJ2-1; v_call: TRBV7-2; cdr3_aa: CASSLVLAGHEQFF
j_call: TRBJ2-7; v_call: TRBV4-2; cdr3_aa: CASSQDASGVDYEQYF
j_call: TRBJ2-7; v_call: TRBV27; cdr3_aa: CASSSESRNGGPYYEQYF
j_call: TRBJ1-1; v_call: TRBV7-9; cdr3_aa: CASSFAGGTTEAFF
j_call: TRBJ2-1; v_call: TRBV29-1; cdr3_aa: CSAPEWSTRNEQFF
j_call: TRBJ2-5; v_call: TRBV20-1; cdr3_aa: CSAMGSGTSGGPSSETQYF
j_call: TRBJ1-5; v_call: TRBV6-5; cdr3_aa: CASSYSRLGGQPQHF
j_call: TRBJ1-2; v_call: TRBV27; cdr3_aa: CASSSDSTNYGYTF
j_call: TRBJ2-1; v_call: TRBV27; cdr3_aa: CASSLSGGINEQFF
j_call: TRBJ2-1; v_call: TRBV20-1; cdr3_aa: CSARAAPQFF
j_call: TRBJ2-5; v_call: TRBV7-9; cdr3_aa: CASSFTGYQETRYF
j_call: TRBJ2-3; v_call: TRBV5-1; cdr3_aa: CASKMDLSTDTQYF
j_call: TRBJ1-2; v_call: TRBV3-1; cdr3_aa: CASSRLGGTGGLGGYTF
j_call: TRBJ2-5; v_call: TRBV7-3; cdr3_aa: CASSSPGGGPNEQYF
j_call: TRBJ1-4; v_call: TRBV7-9; cdr3_aa: CASSTRQGEKLFF
j_call: TRBJ2-3; v_call: TRBV5-1; cdr3_aa: CASSRDLGDTQYF
j_call: TRBJ2-3; v_call: TRBV11-3; cdr3_aa: CASSRGRSQGRPGTDTQYF
j_call: TRBJ1-5; v_call: TRBV6-2/TRBV6-3; cdr3_aa: CASSAHRQGPQPQHF
j_call: TRBJ2-2; v_call: TRBV7-2; cdr3_aa: CASSYEGHTGELFF
j_call: TRBJ2-1; v_call: TRBV6-5; cdr3_aa: CASSYSKAPYGGNEQFF
j_call: TRBJ1-5; v_call: TRBV7-9; cdr3_aa: CASSLKAGDQPQHF
j_call: TRBJ2-3; v_call: TRBV2; cdr3_aa: CASSGTGGADTQYF
j_call: NA; v_call: TRBV9; cdr3_aa: CASSVVSGASYNEQYF
j_call: TRBJ2-5; v_call: TRBV20-1; cdr3_aa: CSAGSTAQETQYF
j_call: TRBJ1-2; v_call: TRBV27; cdr3_aa: CASSFIGSYYGYTF
j_call: TRBJ2-7; v_call: TRBV10-3; cdr3_aa: CAISETQGTHYEQYF
j_call: NA; v_call: TRBV4-3; cdr3_aa: CASSFVPGENYEQYF
j_call: TRBJ2-1; v_call: TRBV4-3; cdr3_aa: CASSQAGGLAVGEQFF
j_call: TRBJ2-1; v_call: TRBV5-1; cdr3_aa: CASSLYASGGPYNEQFF
j_call: TRBJ2-5; v_call: TRBV5-4; cdr3_aa: CASSLPGRRYQETQYF
j_call: TRBJ2-5; v_call: TRBV20-1; cdr3_aa: CSAREAGQGQETQYF
j_call: TRBJ2-3; v_call: TRBV4-2; cdr3_aa: CASSQGSPADTQYF
j_call: TRBJ2-1; v_call: TRBV7-3; cdr3_aa: CASSLGASGGAYEQFF
j_call: TRBJ2-3; v_call: TRBV20-1; cdr3_aa: CSARGTLGIGHSTDTQYF
j_call: TRBJ2-7; v_call: TRBV3-1; cdr3_aa: CASSQDSVGSSYEQYF
j_call: TRBJ1-4; v_call: TRBV5-1; cdr3_aa: CASSVETTNEKLFF
j_call: TRBJ2-4; v_call: TRBV20-1; cdr3_aa: CSAREVLAKNIQYF
j_call: TRBJ2-3; v_call: TRBV20-1; cdr3_aa: CSVIGASGEEDTQYF
j_call: TRBJ2-1; v_call: TRBV5-1; cdr3_aa: CASSSLPGISGGNEQFF
j_call: TRBJ2-7; v_call: TRBV20-1; cdr3_aa: CSAQTTPGLTLNYEQYF
j_call: TRBJ2-1; v_call: TRBV28; cdr3_aa: CASSLKGAPSYNEQFF
j_call: TRBJ2-5; v_call: TRBV20-1; cdr3_aa: CSARADRLAGGYQETQYF
j_call: TRBJ2-5; v_call: TRBV20-1; cdr3_aa: CSATPGQGWGETQYF